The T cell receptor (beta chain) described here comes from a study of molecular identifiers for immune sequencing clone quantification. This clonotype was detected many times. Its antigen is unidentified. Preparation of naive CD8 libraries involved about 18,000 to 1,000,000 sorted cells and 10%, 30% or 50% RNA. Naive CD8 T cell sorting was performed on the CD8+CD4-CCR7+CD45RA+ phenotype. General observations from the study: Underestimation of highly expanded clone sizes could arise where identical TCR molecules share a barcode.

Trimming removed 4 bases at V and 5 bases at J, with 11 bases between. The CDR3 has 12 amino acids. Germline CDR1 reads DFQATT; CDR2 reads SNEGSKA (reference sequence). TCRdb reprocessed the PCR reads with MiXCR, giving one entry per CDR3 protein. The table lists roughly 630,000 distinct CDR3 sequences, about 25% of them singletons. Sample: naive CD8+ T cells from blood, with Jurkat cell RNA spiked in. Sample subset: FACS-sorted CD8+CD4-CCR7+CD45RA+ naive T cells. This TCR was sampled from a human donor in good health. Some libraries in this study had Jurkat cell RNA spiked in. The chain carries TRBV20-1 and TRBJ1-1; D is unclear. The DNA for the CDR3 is TGCAGTGCTACGGAAATTAGGACTGAAGCTTTCTTT. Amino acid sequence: CSATEIRTEAFF.